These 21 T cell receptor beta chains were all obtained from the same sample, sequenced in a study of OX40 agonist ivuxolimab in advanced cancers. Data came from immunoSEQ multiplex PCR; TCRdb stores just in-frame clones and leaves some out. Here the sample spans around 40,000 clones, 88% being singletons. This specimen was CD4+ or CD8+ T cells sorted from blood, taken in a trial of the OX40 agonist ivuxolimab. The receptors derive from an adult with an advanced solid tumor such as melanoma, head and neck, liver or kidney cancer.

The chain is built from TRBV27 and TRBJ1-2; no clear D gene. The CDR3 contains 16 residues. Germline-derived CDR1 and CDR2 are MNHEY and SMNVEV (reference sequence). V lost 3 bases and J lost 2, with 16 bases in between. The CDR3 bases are TGTGCCAGCAGTTTCGTATGGGCAGGAACCAACTATGGCTACACCTTC. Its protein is CASSFVWAGTNYGYTF.

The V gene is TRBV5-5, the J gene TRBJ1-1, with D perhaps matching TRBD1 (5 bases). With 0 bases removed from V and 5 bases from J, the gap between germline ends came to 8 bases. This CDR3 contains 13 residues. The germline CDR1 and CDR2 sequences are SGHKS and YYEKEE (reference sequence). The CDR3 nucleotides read TGTGCCAGCAGCTTGGGGGCAGGGACTGAAGCTTTCTTT. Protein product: CASSLGAGTEAFF.

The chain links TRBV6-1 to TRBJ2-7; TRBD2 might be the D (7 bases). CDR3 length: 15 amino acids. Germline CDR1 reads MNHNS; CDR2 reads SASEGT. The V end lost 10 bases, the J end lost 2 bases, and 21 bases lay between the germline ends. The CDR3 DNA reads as TGTGCCACGAGGGAGGGGGGCGCCCCCACCTACGAGCAGTACTTC. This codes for CATREGGAPTYEQYF.

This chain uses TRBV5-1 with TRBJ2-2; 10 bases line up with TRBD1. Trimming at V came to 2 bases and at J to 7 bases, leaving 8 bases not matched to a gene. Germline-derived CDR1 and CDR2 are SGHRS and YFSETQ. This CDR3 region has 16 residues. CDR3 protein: CASSLTTGGRDGELFF. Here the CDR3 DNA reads TGCGCCAGCAGCTTAACGACAGGGGGCAGAGACGGGGAGCTGTTTTTT. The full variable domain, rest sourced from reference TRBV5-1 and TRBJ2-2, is KAGVTQTPRYLIKTRGQQVTLSCSPISGHRSVSWYQQTPGQGLQFLFEYFSETQRNKGNFPGRFSGRQFSNSRSEMNVSTLELGDSALYLCASSLTTGGRDGELFFGEGSRLTVL.

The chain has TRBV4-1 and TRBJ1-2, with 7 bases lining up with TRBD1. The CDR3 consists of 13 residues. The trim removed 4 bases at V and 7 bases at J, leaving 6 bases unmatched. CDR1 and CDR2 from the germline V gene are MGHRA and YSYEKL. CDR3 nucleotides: TGCGCCAGCAGCCTGACAGGGACGGGTGGCTACACCTTC. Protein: CASSLTGTGGYTF.

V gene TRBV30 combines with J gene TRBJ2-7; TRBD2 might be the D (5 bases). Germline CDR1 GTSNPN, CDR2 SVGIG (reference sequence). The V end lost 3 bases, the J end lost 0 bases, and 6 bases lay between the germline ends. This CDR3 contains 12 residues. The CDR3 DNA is TGTGCCTGGAGGGGAGCCTCCTACGAGCAGTACTTC. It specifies CAWRGASYEQYF.

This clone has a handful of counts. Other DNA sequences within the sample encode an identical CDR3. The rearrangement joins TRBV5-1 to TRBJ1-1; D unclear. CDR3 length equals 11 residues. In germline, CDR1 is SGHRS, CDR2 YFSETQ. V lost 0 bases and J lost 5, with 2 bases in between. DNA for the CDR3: TGCGCCAGCAGCTTGGGAACTGAAGCTTTCTTT. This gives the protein CASSLGTEAFF. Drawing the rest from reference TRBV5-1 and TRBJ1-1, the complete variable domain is KAGVTQTPRYLIKTRGQQVTLSCSPISGHRSVSWYQQTPGQGLQFLFEYFSETQRNKGNFPGRFSGRQFSNSRSEMNVSTLELGDSALYLCASSLGTEAFFGQGTRLTVV.

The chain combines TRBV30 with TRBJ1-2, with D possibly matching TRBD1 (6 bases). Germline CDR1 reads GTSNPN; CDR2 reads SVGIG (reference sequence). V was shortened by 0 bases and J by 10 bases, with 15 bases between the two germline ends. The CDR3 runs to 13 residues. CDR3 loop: CAWSVGGLPDYTF. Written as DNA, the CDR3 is TGTGCCTGGAGTGTTGGGGGGCTCCCTGACTACACCTTC.

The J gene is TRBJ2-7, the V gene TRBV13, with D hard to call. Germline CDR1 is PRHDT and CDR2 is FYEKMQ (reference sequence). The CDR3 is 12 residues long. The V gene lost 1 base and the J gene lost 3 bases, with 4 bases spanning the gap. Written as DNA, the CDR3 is TGTGCCAGCAGCTTAGAGGGCTACGAGCAGTACTTC. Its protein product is CASSLEGYEQYF.

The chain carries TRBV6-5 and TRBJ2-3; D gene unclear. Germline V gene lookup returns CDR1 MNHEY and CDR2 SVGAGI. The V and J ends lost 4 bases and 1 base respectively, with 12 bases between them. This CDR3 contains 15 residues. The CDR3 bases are TGTGCCAGCAGTTTCAGTGAAGCGCGCACAGATACGCAGTATTTT. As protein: CASSFSEARTDTQYF.

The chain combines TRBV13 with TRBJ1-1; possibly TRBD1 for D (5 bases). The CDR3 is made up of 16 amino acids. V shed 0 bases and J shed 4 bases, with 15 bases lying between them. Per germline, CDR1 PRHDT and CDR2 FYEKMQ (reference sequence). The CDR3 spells CASSLGATVSGTEAFF. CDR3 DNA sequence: TGTGCCAGCAGCTTAGGAGCGACAGTCTCGGGCACTGAAGCTTTCTTT.

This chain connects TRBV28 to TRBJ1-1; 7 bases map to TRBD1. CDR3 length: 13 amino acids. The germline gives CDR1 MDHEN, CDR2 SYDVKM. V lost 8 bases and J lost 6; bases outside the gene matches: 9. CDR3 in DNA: TGTGCCAGCCTTACCAGGGGGTACCCTGAAGCTTTCTTT. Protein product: CASLTRGYPEAFF.

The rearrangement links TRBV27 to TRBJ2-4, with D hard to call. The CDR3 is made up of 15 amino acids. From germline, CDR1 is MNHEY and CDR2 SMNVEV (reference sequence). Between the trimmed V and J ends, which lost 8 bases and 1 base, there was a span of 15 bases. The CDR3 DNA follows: TGTGCCAGCCGTGGGGATAGGTGGGCCAAAAACATTCAGTACTTC. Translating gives CASRGDRWAKNIQYF.

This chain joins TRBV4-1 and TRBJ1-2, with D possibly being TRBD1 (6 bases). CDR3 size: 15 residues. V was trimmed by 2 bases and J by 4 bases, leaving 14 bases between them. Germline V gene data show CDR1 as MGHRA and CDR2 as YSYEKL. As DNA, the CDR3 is TGCGCCAGCAGCCAATTGACAGGAGGCGGCTATGGCTACACCTTC. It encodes CASSQLTGGGYGYTF.

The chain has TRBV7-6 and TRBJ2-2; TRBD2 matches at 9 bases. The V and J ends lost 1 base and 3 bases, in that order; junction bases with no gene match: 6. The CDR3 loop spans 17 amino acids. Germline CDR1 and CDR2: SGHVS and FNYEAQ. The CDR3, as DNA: TGTGCCAGCAGCTTAGAAAGGACTAGCGCTGACACCGGGGAGCTGTTTTTT. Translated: CASSLERTSADTGELFF.

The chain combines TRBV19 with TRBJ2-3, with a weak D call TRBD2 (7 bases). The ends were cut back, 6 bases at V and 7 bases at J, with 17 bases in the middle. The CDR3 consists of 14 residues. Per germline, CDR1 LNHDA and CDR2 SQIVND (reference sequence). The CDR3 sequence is CASRQGRGGNTQYF. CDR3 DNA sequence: TGTGCCAGTAGACAAGGCAGGGGAGGGAATACGCAGTATTTT.

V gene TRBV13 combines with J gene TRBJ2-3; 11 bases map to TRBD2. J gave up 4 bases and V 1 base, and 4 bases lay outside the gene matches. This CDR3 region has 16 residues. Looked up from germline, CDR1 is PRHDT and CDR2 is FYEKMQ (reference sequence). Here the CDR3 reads CASSLEGSGGADTQYF. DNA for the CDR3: TGTGCCAGCAGCTTAGAAGGTAGCGGGGGGGCAGATACGCAGTATTTT.

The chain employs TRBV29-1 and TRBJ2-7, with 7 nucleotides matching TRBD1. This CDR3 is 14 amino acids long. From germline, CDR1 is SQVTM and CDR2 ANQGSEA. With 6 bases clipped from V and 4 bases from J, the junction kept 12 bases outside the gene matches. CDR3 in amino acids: CSVERVGGGYEQYF. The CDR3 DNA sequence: TGCAGCGTAGAGAGGGTAGGGGGCGGGTACGAGCAGTACTTC.

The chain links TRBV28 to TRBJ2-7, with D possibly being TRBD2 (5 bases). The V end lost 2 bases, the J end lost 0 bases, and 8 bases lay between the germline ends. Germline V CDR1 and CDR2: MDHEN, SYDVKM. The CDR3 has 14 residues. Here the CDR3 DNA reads TGTGCCAGCAGTTTAGGACTGGGCTCCTACGAGCAGTACTTC. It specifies CASSLGLGSYEQYF.

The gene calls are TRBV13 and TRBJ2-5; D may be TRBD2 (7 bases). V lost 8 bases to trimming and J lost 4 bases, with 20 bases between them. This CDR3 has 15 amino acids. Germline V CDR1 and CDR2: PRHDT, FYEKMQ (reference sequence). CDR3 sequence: CASGGGSSSGETQYF. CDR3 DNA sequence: TGTGCCAGCGGCGGGGGCAGCAGCTCCGGAGAGACCCAGTACTTC. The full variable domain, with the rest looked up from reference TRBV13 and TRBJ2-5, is AAGVIQSPRHLIKEKRETATLKCYPIPRHDTVYWYQQGPGQDPQFLISFYEKMQSDKGSIPDRFSAQQFSDYHSELNMSSLELGDSALYFCASGGGSSSGETQYFGPGTRLLVL.

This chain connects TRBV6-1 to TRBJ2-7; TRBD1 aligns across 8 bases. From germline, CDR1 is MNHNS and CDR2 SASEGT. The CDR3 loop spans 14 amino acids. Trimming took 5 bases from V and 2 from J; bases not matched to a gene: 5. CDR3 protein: CASSHQGAPYEQYF. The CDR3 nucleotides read TGTGCCAGCAGTCATCAGGGGGCACCCTACGAGCAGTACTTC.